This T cell receptor (beta chain) originates from a study of shared clonotypes between healthy human individuals. The CDR3 extends over 13 amino acids. Germline CDR1 reads LNHNV; CDR2 reads YYDKDF (reference sequence). V gave up 1 base and J gave up 9 bases, with 10 bases separating them. In the case of this clone: Its antigen is undetermined.

The naive CD8 subset, CD45RO-negative cells positively selected for CCR7, excluded terminally differentiated effector memory CD45RA+ cells. Healthy adults negative for HIV, lacking recent acute infections or vaccinations, served as donors. Per the original data handling: Filtering differed since immunoSEQ provided only junctions, with no quality scores. Here immunoSEQ multiplex PCR was the method, and the copy in TCRdb shows in-frame clones only, minus some. V and J calls and clone size follow that table, whereas D and trimming were derived from the DNA. The sample holds hundreds of thousands of clones, about 95% seen once. Overall study results and limits: Sharing across a few donors was seen in roughly 5% of naive CD4 clonotypes.

The sample comprised naive CD8+ T cells sorted from blood. This TCR came from a woman aged 30 to 39 in good health. V and J are TRBV15 and TRBJ2-1; perhaps TRBD1 as D (6 bases). CDR3 protein: CATSRAGASEQFF. The CDR3 nucleotides read TGTGCCACCAGCAGAGCAGGGGCAAGTGAGCAGTTCTTC.